These 3 T cell receptor beta chains came from one sample sequenced in a study of cytomegalovirus exposure and HLA in healthy donors. Researchers ran the PCR with 60 Vbeta and 13 Jbeta primers. TCRdb's copy holds only in-frame clones and misses some; the assay was immunoSEQ multiplex PCR. Seen here are 95,000 to 100,000 clones, roughly 70% observed once, and the top ten hold 8.5% to 12%. Sequencing was done on a sample of PBMCs. These receptors originate from a man in his fifties or sixties in good health and CMV-seronegative.

The chain combines TRBV11-3 with TRBJ2-1, with 13 bases aligning to TRBD2. The ends lost 0 bases at V and 7 bases at J; junction bases unmatched: 0. The CDR3 covers 15 residues. CDR1 is SGHNT and CDR2 is YENEEA in the germline V gene. CDR3 protein: CASSLEGLAGNEQFF. The CDR3 DNA reads TGTGCCAGCAGCTTAGAGGGACTAGCGGGAAATGAGCAGTTCTTC.

This rearrangement joins TRBV6-5 to TRBJ2-3; the D is unclear. The CDR3 is made up of 13 amino acids. Trimming removed 0 bases at V and 7 bases at J, with 8 bases between. Germline V gene data show CDR1 as MNHEY and CDR2 as SVGAGI. The CDR3 region is CASSYSKRYTQYF. The CDR3 region has the DNA TGTGCCAGCAGTTACTCGAAGAGATATACGCAGTATTTT.

The V gene is TRBV5-8, the J gene TRBJ2-5, with 9 nucleotides matching TRBD1. V lost 4 bases to trimming and J lost 3 bases; unmatched junction nucleotides: 4. The CDR3 consists of 14 residues. Looked up from germline, CDR1 is SGHTS and CDR2 is YDEGEE. This CDR3 reads CASSPRTGEETQYF. As DNA, the CDR3 is TGTGCCAGCAGCCCGCGGACAGGGGAAGAGACCCAGTACTTC.